These T cell receptor beta chains were read from a single sample in a study of blood T cell repertoires in COVID-19. Sequencing was performed with immunoSEQ multiplex PCR; in TCRdb, only in-frame clones are kept and a portion is missing. The sample holds under 400,000 clones, roughly 90% seen once. Sequenced material: peripheral blood. The receptor source for this set is a woman aged 25 to 39 with COVID-19, enrolled during active disease. The CDR3 runs from the conserved cysteine through the conserved F or W. Each record gives: D gene, CDR3 length, J gene, clone size, V gene, CDR3 protein, CDR3 DNA. A D gene is named only where the DNA matches it firmly. Where a row states a size, it is once, few, many or the class of an expanded clone; other rows omit it.

NA	14	TRBJ2-7	NA	TRBV20-1	CSASDGPNPYEQYF	TGCAGTGCTAGTGACGGTCCAAACCCCTACGAGCAGTACTTC
NA	11	TRBJ1-1	NA	TRBV9	CASSAGSEAFF	TGTGCCAGCAGCGCAGGGTCCGAAGCTTTCTTT
TRBD1	16	TRBJ2-1	NA	TRBV28	CASSSPAGTGYNEQFF	TGTGCCAGCAGTTCACCTGCCGGGACAGGCTACAATGAGCAGTTCTTC
NA	15	TRBJ2-5	NA	TRBV18	CASSPQQGIQETQYF	TGTGCCAGCTCACCACAACAGGGCATTCAAGAGACCCAGTACTTC
TRBD2	15	TRBJ2-3	NA	TRBV6-6	CASRTGLAGTDTQYF	TGTGCCAGCAGAACGGGACTAGCGGGGACAGATACGCAGTATTTT
TRBD1	12	TRBJ1-2	NA	TRBV6-6	CASSWTGDGYTF	TGTGCCAGCAGTTGGACAGGGGATGGCTACACCTTC
NA	15	TRBJ1-4	NA	TRBV7-9	CASSLSWGADEKLFF	TGTGCCAGCAGCTTATCTTGGGGCGCAGATGAAAAACTGTTTTTT
NA	14	TRBJ1-4	NA	TRBV19	CASSIFSGNEKLFF	TGTGCCAGTAGTATTTTTTCAGGGAATGAAAAACTGTTTTTT
TRBD2	14	TRBJ2-7	NA	TRBV10-3	CAIRPSGRALEQYF	TGTGCCATCAGACCTAGCGGGAGGGCCCTCGAGCAGTACTTC
TRBD2	16	TRBJ2-3	NA	TRBV29-1	CSVEPQTSGLSDTQYF	TGCAGCGTTGAACCCCAAACTAGCGGGCTAAGCGATACGCAGTATTTT
NA	18	TRBJ2-1	NA	TRBV11-2	CASSLQGVADSSYNEQFF	TGTGCCAGCAGCTTACAGGGGGTAGCGGATAGCTCCTACAATGAGCAGTTCTTC
NA	13	TRBJ2-7	NA	TRBV2	CASSEGAPWEQYF	TGTGCCAGCAGTGAAGGAGCCCCCTGGGAGCAGTACTTC
TRBD2	16	TRBJ2-3	NA	TRBV2	CASRPTSGSIVDTQYF	TGTGCCAGCAGGCCTACTAGCGGGAGTATAGTAGATACGCAGTATTTT
NA	13	TRBJ2-1	once	TRBV11-2	CANRPQADNEQFF	TGTGCCAACAGACCTCAAGCGGACAATGAGCAGTTCTTC
NA	13	TRBJ1-4	few	TRBV5-5	CASSWGDGEKLFF	TGTGCCAGCAGCTGGGGGGATGGTGAAAAACTGTTTTTT
TRBD1	15	TRBJ1-6	NA	TRBV2	CASSVRGTGYSPLHF	TGTGCCAGCAGTGTTCGCGGGACAGGGTATTCACCCCTCCACTTT
NA	15	TRBJ1-1	NA	TRBV6-5	CASSYSGGGGTEAFF	TGTGCCAGCAGTTACTCGGGGGGAGGGGGGACTGAAGCTTTCTTT
NA	13	TRBJ2-7	NA	TRBV7-9	CASSLQGIYEQYF	TGTGCCAGCAGCTTACAGGGGATCTACGAGCAGTACTTC
NA	13	TRBJ1-2	few	TRBV6-5	CASSYKGQDGYTF	TGTGCCAGCAGTTACAAGGGGCAGGATGGCTACACCTTC
NA	16	TRBJ2-6	NA	TRBV18	CASSPVGGSGANVLTF	TGTGCCAGCTCACCCGTAGGGGGATCTGGGGCCAACGTCCTGACTTTC
TRBD1	17	TRBJ1-2	NA	TRBV19	CASTNRGTGPDVYGYTF	TGTGCCAGTACCAATCGAGGGACAGGCCCGGATGTCTATGGCTACACCTTC
NA	14	TRBJ1-1	NA	TRBV5-1	CASSLGRGVTEAFF	TGCGCCAGCAGCTTGGGTAGGGGTGTCACTGAAGCTTTCTTT
TRBD2	14	TRBJ2-7	NA	TRBV6-5	CASRPGLVTYEQYF	TGTGCCAGCAGGCCGGGACTAGTTACCTACGAGCAGTACTTC
TRBD1	15	TRBJ2-7	NA	TRBV19	CASSIGSGGFYEQYF	TGTGCCAGTAGTATAGGTTCAGGGGGATTCTACGAGCAGTACTTC
NA	13	TRBJ2-1	NA	TRBV27	CASSPRGRNEQFF	TGTGCCAGCAGTCCTCGAGGGAGAAATGAGCAGTTCTTC
NA	14	TRBJ1-5	NA	TRBV28	CASSKTVINQPQHF	TGTGCCAGCAGCAAGACAGTGATTAATCAGCCCCAGCATTTT
TRBD1	15	TRBJ1-5	NA	TRBV27	CASSPGTGTHQPQHF	TGTGCCAGCAGTCCCGGGACAGGGACGCATCAGCCCCAGCATTTT
NA	16	TRBJ2-3	NA	TRBV5-1	CASSLATAHSTDTQYF	TGCGCCAGCAGCTTGGCTACAGCCCATAGCACAGATACGCAGTATTTT
TRBD1	14	TRBJ1-2	NA	TRBV19	CASNPRDRNYGYTF	TGTGCCAGTAACCCTAGGGACAGGAACTATGGCTACACCTTC
TRBD2	14	TRBJ2-7	NA	TRBV19	CASTGSPREGEQYF	TGTGCCAGTACGGGCAGCCCTCGGGAGGGTGAGCAGTACTTC
TRBD1	13	TRBJ1-1	NA	TRBV18	CASSGQGGTEAFF	TGTGCCAGCTCAGGACAGGGCGGCACTGAAGCTTTCTTT
TRBD1	16	TRBJ1-1	NA	TRBV28	CASSSWDRGRNTEAFF	TGTGCCAGCAGTTCATGGGACAGGGGGCGGAACACTGAAGCTTTCTTT
TRBD1	15	TRBJ2-2	NA	TRBV7-6	CASTQGTDNTGELFF	TGTGCCAGCACACAGGGGACGGATAACACCGGGGAGCTGTTTTTT
TRBD1	15	TRBJ1-5	NA	TRBV19	CASSTTGAGNQPQHF	TGTGCCAGTAGTACGACAGGGGCCGGCAATCAGCCCCAGCATTTT
NA	17	TRBJ1-5	once	TRBV12-5	CASGLVRETLSNQPQHF	TGTGCTAGTGGTTTGGTACGTGAGACACTTAGCAATCAGCCCCAGCATTTT
NA	13	TRBJ2-3	NA	TRBV6-5	CASSYSILGTQYF	TGTGCCAGCAGTTACTCGATACTCGGTACGCAGTATTTT
NA	13	TRBJ1-2	once	TRBV6-5	CASSQRRAYGYTF	TGTGCCAGCAGCCAACGGAGAGCCTATGGCTACACCTTC
TRBD1	19	TRBJ1-5	few	TRBV28	CASTRVRTGGWVFGQPQHF	TGTGCCAGCACCCGAGTGAGGACAGGGGGTTGGGTTTTCGGTCAGCCCCAGCATTTT
NA	16	TRBJ1-2	few	TRBV6-1	CASSATPRGQGYGYTF	TGTGCCAGCAGTGCTACTCCAAGGGGACAAGGCTATGGCTACACCTTC
NA	15	TRBJ2-1	NA	TRBV7-3	CASSSPTGSHNEQFF	TGTGCCAGCAGCTCCCCTACAGGGTCCCACAATGAGCAGTTCTTC
TRBD1	15	TRBJ1-4	NA	TRBV28	CASSTAGTGDEKLFF	TGTGCCAGCAGTACCGCCGGGACAGGGGATGAAAAACTGTTTTTT
NA	13	TRBJ2-5	NA	TRBV28	CASGGGGPETQYF	TGTGCCAGTGGAGGGGGGGGGCCGGAGACCCAGTACTTC
NA	17	TRBJ1-5	NA	TRBV19	CASSINSEGVSNQPQHF	TGTGCCAGTAGTATAAATTCGGAAGGGGTTAGCAATCAGCCCCAGCATTTT
TRBD2	15	TRBJ2-5	NA	TRBV5-1	CASSLDGRGAETQYF	TGCGCCAGCAGCTTAGACGGGAGGGGGGCAGAGACCCAGTACTTC
NA	13	TRBJ2-2	once	TRBV5-1	CASNEANTGELFF	TGCGCCAGCAATGAGGCGAACACCGGGGAGCTGTTTTTT
NA	13	TRBJ1-2	NA	TRBV2	CASAGDGRYGYTF	TGTGCCAGCGCGGGGGACGGCCGCTATGGCTACACCTTC